This passage covers 20 T cell receptor beta chains from one sample sequenced in a study of CD8+CD57+ T cells in acquired aplastic anemia. It was genomic DNA that served as the template for profiling TCR beta VDJ and CDR3. TCRdb processed the reads anew with MiXCR; each CDR3 protein has one entry. The top ten clones hold about 1.1% of a sample with 150,000 to 200,000 distinct CDR3 sequences, roughly 47% of them seen once. Material for sequencing was sorted CD4+, CD8+, or CD8+CD57+ T cells (not recorded which) from PBMCs. These receptors were taken from a human donor in good health.

This clonotype was seen many times. This sequence joins TRBV6-5 and TRBJ2-3, with D maybe TRBD1 (5 bases). Germline V gives CDR1 MNHEY, CDR2 SVGAGI. The CDR3 runs 14 residues. Trimming pared 6 bases from V and 0 bases from J, leaving 10 bases between. The CDR3 nucleotides read TGTGCCAGCAGACAGGCTTCTAGCACAGATACGCAGTATTTT. Translated, it gives CASRQASSTDTQYF.

The V and J genes are TRBV20-1 and TRBJ1-1; no definite D call. This CDR3 spans 14 amino acids. The V end was cut by 5 bases, the J end by 0 bases, with 13 bases between. CDR1 is DFQATT and CDR2 is SNEGSKA in the germline V gene (reference sequence). CDR3 loop: CSAPEGAMNTEAFF. The CDR3 coding sequence is TGCAGTGCTCCAGAGGGTGCTATGAACACTGAAGCTTTCTTT.

The chain combines TRBV5-4 with TRBJ1-6; D not resolved. CDR1 is SGHNT and CDR2 is YYREEE in the germline V gene (reference sequence). This CDR3 region has 13 residues. V dropped 4 bases and J dropped 10 bases, with 12 bases sitting between them. The CDR3: CASSGGGSSPLHF. The CDR3 DNA reads TGTGCCAGCAGCGGAGGAGGGAGCTCACCCCTCCACTTT.

This clonotype was recorded at least ten times. The CDR3 nucleotides read TGCAGTGCTAGAGTAAGGGACTATTCCTACAATGAGCAGTTCTTC. Its translation is CSARVRDYSYNEQFF. This sequence joins TRBV20-1 and TRBJ2-1, with 7 nucleotides matching TRBD2. This CDR3 has 15 amino acids. Germline V gene sequence: CDR1 DFQATT, CDR2 SNEGSKA (reference sequence). V trimming: 1 base; J trimming: 1 base; junction bases outside the gene matches: 4.

This clonotype was found once. The chain couples TRBV25-1 to TRBJ1-4, with 10 bases aligning to TRBD1. The V gene end was trimmed by 4 bases and the J gene end by 3 bases; junction bases not matched to a gene: 8. In germline, CDR1 is MGHDK, CDR2 SYGVNS. The CDR3 loop spans 17 amino acids. CDR3 sequence: CASSAAGTGVPNEKLFF. The CDR3 DNA reads as TGTGCCAGCAGTGCAGCCGGGACAGGGGTACCTAATGAAAAACTGTTTTTT.

In this sample, this clonotype turned up many times. This chain uses TRBV7-9 with TRBJ1-5; 9 bases are a match to TRBD1. The CDR3 sequence is 14 residues long. CDR1 SEHNR and CDR2 FQNEAQ come from the germline V gene (reference sequence). V lost 7 bases to trimming and J lost 6 bases; unmatched junction nucleotides: 7. CDR3 in amino acids: CASTPGQGSQPQHF. The CDR3 DNA follows: TGTGCCAGCACCCCTGGACAGGGGAGTCAGCCCCAGCATTTT.

This chain connects TRBV20-1 to TRBJ2-7; 12 bases are shared with TRBD2. The CDR3 has 17 residues. After removal of 0 bases from V and 3 bases from J, the junction contained 9 bases not matched to a gene. Germline CDR1 reads DFQATT; CDR2 reads SNEGSKA (reference sequence). The CDR3 region has the DNA TGCAGTGCTAGAGATCGAGACGGACTAGCGGGAATCTACGAGCAGTACTTC. The encoded protein is CSARDRDGLAGIYEQYF.

The J gene is TRBJ1-5, the V gene TRBV11-1; D is undetermined. The CDR3 sequence is 15 residues long. Germline-derived CDR1 and CDR2 are SGHAT and FQDESV (reference sequence). V lost 5 bases and J 1 base, leaving 12 bases between the germline ends. In nucleotides, the CDR3 is TGTGCCAGCAGCCCGTCTCGGATAAGCAATCAGCCCCAGCATTTT. Translated, it gives CASSPSRISNQPQHF.

The chain employs TRBV2 and TRBJ2-5; tentatively, D is TRBD1 (6 bases). The CDR3 contains 15 residues. The germline CDR1 and CDR2 sequences are SNHLY and FYNNEI. V lost 6 bases and J lost 0, with 14 bases in between. This CDR3 reads CASRVQGRDQETQYF. DNA of the CDR3: TGTGCCAGCAGGGTACAGGGAAGGGACCAAGAGACCCAGTACTTC.

This clonotype was recorded many times. The rearrangement links TRBV29-1 to TRBJ2-7; D is perhaps TRBD2 (6 bases). There are 13 residues in the CDR3. V lost 6 bases to trimming and J lost 6 bases, with 18 bases between them. Germline-derived CDR1 and CDR2 are SQVTM and ANQGSEA. DNA of the CDR3: TGCAGCGTCCAACGTTGGGGGGTTGTCGAGCAGTACTTC. Translated, it gives CSVQRWGVVEQYF.

Points on this clonotype: This may come from a read error, since a much larger clone is one base off. The chain recombines TRBV12-3 or TRBV12-4 with TRBJ1-1; D call uncertain. The CDR3 totals 13 residues. The CDR3 nucleotides read TGTGCCAGCAGCTGGACGGAGAACACTGAAACTTTCTTT. This encodes CASSWTENTETFF.

Points on this clonotype: The CDR3 end shows no conserved phenylalanine or tryptophan, and so a read error is likely. Because the CDR3's place on the DNA is in doubt, the DNA is left out and the CDR3 is given as listed by TCRdb. The chain carries TRBV29-1 and TRBJ1-1; the table's D call of TRBD1 was not tested on the DNA. Germline V gene lookup returns CDR1 SQVTM and CDR2 ANQGSEA. The CDR3 extends over 8 residues, inclusive of both ends. The CDR3 region is CSVVAGAS.

As to this clonotype: Just one base apart from a much larger clone, this may be a read error. This chain connects TRBV6-2 or TRBV6-3 to TRBJ1-6; unclear D gene. Per the germline V gene, CDR1 is MNHEY and CDR2 is SVGEGT. The CDR3 runs 18 residues. Trimming took off 0 bases at V and 2 bases at J, with 14 bases between the two ends. For the CDR3, the DNA is TGTGCCAGCAGTTACTCGTTCCCGGCTAGCCCCTATAATTCACCCCTCCACTTT. It encodes CASSYSFPASPYNSPLHF.

The V and J genes are TRBV7-2 and TRBJ1-4, with a possible D match to TRBD1 (5 bases). Germline V lookup: CDR1 SGHTA, CDR2 FQGNSA. Trimming pared 3 bases from V and 6 bases from J, leaving 14 bases between. The CDR3 spans 15 residues. In DNA form, the CDR3 reads TGTGCCAGCAGCTTTAGTGGGGCGTTAGATGAAAAACTGTTTTTT. This codes for CASSFSGALDEKLFF. Using reference TRBV7-2 and TRBJ1-4 for the parts outside the CDR3, the full variable domain is GAGVSQSPSNKVTEKGKDVELRCDPISGHTALYWYRQSLGQGLEFLIYFQGNSAPDKSGLPSDRFSAERTGGSVSTLTIQRTQQEDSAVYLCASSFSGALDEKLFFGSGTQLSVL.

The rearrangement joins TRBV10-1 to TRBJ2-1, with unresolved D. The V and J ends lost 2 bases and 5 bases respectively, with 13 bases between them. CDR3 size: 15 residues. CDR1 is WNHNN, CDR2 SYGVQD, per germline (reference sequence). CDR3 nucleotide sequence: TGCGCCAGCAGTGAGGTGGCTGGGCTAAACAATGAGCAGTTCTTC. Translation: CASSEVAGLNNEQFF.

This clonotype was counted at least ten times. The CDR3 DNA follows: TGTGCCAGCAGCAACGAAGGGGACAGGGGAGGCCCCAACTATGGCTACACCTTC. Translating gives CASSNEGDRGGPNYGYTF. J is TRBJ1-2 and V is TRBV4-2; 10 nucleotides agree with TRBD1. CDR3 length: 18 amino acids. Germline V gene lookup returns CDR1 LGHNA and CDR2 YNFKEQ. The J segment lost 2 bases and the V segment lost 5 bases, leaving 14 bases of the junction unmatched.

The sample holds many counts of this clonotype. V gene TRBV7-6 combines with J gene TRBJ2-7; weak D call: TRBD1 (6 bases). The CDR3 has 16 amino acids. Germline V gene lookup returns CDR1 SGHVS and CDR2 FNYEAQ. Trimming pared 1 base from V and 2 bases from J, leaving 15 bases between. The CDR3 bases are TGTGCCAGCAGCTTAGGGAATCACAGGGAAACCTACGAGCAGTACTTC. Translation gives CASSLGNHRETYEQYF. Full variable domain (missing parts from reference TRBV7-6 and TRBJ2-7): GAGVSQSPRYKVTKRGQDVALRCDPISGHVSLYWYRQALGQGPEFLTYFNYEAQQDKSGLPNDRFSAERPEGSISTLTIQRTEQRDSAMYRCASSLGNHRETYEQYFGPGTRLTVT.

V usage is TRBV5-1 and J usage is TRBJ1-1; the D is unclear. CDR1 SGHRS and CDR2 YFSETQ come from the germline V gene. The germline V and J ends were trimmed by 1 base and 3 bases, with 7 bases remaining between them. The CDR3 loop spans 13 amino acids. CDR3 DNA: TGCGCCAGCAGCTTGTCGGAGGACACTGAAGCTTTCTTT. This gives the protein CASSLSEDTEAFF.

This clonotype came up many times. The CDR3 here is CSAIEDSYNQPQHF. As DNA, the CDR3 is TGCAGTGCTATTGAGGACTCATACAATCAGCCCCAGCATTTT. The chain uses TRBV20-1 and TRBJ1-5; D is unresolved. The germline V gene encodes CDR1 DFQATT and CDR2 SNEGSKA (reference sequence). Trimming removed 4 bases from V and 3 bases from J, with 13 bases in between. CDR3 length equals 14 residues.

This clonotype has a count of ten or more. One base away lies a much larger clone, so this may be a sequencing read error. The genes are TRBV10-3 and TRBJ1-2; D gene ambiguous. Looked up from germline, CDR1 is ENHRY and CDR2 is SYGVKD. CDR3 size: 15 residues. CDR3 DNA: TGTGCCATCAGTGAGTCGCCCAGGAGAGACTATGGCTGCACCTTC. Translated, it gives CAISESPRRDYGCTF.